What follows is one T cell receptor (beta chain) and its context. The antigen is undetermined. The sample originates from a study of CXCR3-negative and CXCR3-positive naive CD8 T cells. Study context: Some 140 million TRB reads were obtained in total, which works out to about 1.5 +/- 0.3 million per library. Overall study findings and caveats: Both naive subsets, CXCR3-negative and CXCR3-positive, displayed similar TRBV-TRBJ usage, unlike memory cells. The study found CXCR3 expression partially decreased after cryopreservation and ran most assays on fresh PBMCs.

CD45RO-CCR7+CD27+CD95- characterized naive CD8+ T cells. The authors made the TRB cDNA libraries by 5' RACE using UMI labels. TCRdb reworked the 5' RACE reads into one entry per CDR3 protein, no DNA. In total, the table holds some 130,000 distinct CDR3 sequences. The sequencing sample was made of naive CXCR3- CD8+ T cells from blood. Subset given: CD45RO-CCR7+CD27+CD95- naive CD8+ T cells lacking CXCR3 (TNR3-). This sequence originates from a human donor in good health. Some clones in this sample may be carry-over from other donors' samples.

The CDR3 protein is CASSLGNGPDTQYF. The chain is built from TRBV11-2 and TRBJ2-3. The CDR3 runs 14 residues. The V gene's germline CDR1 is SGHAT and CDR2 FQNNGV.